Listed below are T cell receptor beta chains from one sample, sequenced in a study of neoadjuvant anti-PD-1 for oral cavity cancer. Assay: immunoSEQ multiplex PCR; the TCRdb copy retains only in-frame clones and omits some. The sample records over 6,500 clones, around 46% being singletons. The sample in question was tumor tissue, obtained before nivolumab (anti-PD-1) treatment. All receptors derive from a person aged 35 to 85 with oral cavity squamous cell carcinoma. CDR3s include the opening cysteine and the closing phenylalanine or tryptophan. The D gene is left open where the match is weak. Clone sizes are given selectively: once, few, many, or a class where the clone is expanded.

TRBV10-3	.	.	TRBJ2-7	TGTGCCTCCAGGGTCCAGGGGGGGGACGAGCAGTACTTC	CASRVQGGDEQYF
TRBV21-1	few	.	TRBJ2-1	TGTGCCAGCAGCCTCGGGCGAGAGCAGTTCTTC	CASSLGREQFF
TRBV28	.	.	TRBJ1-2	TGTGCCAGCAGTTTCGGGGGGTATGGCTACACCTTC	CASSFGGYGYTF
TRBV11-2	.	.	TRBJ2-2	TGTGCCAGCAGCTTTTCCCCAATCACCGGGGAGCTGTTTTTT	CASSFSPITGELFF
TRBV29-1	.	TRBD2	TRBJ2-3	TGCAGCGTGGTACTAGCGGGATTCACAGATACGCAGTATTTT	CSVVLAGFTDTQYF
TRBV11-2	.	TRBD2	TRBJ2-1	TGTGCCAGCAGCGTGACTAGCGGGACCTACAATGAGCAGTTCTTC	CASSVTSGTYNEQFF
TRBV5-1	.	.	TRBJ2-5	TGCGCCAGCAGCTTGCAAAATGGGGGAGAGACCCAGTACTTC	CASSLQNGGETQYF
TRBV9	medium-sized	.	TRBJ1-2	TGTGCCAGCAGCCCCGGGGTCCCCTATGGCTACACCTTC	CASSPGVPYGYTF
TRBV27	few	.	TRBJ2-1	TGTGCCAGCAGTCCCTGGGAGGACGATGAGCAGTTCTTC	CASSPWEDDEQFF
TRBV5-6	.	.	TRBJ2-2	TGTGCCAGCAGCTTCGGGGGTGGCGGGGAGCTGTTTTTT	CASSFGGGGELFF
TRBV5-1	once	.	TRBJ1-1	TGCGCCAGCAGCTTGGCCGCAGAGAACACTGAAGCTTTCTTT	CASSLAAENTEAFF
TRBV2	.	.	TRBJ2-5	TGTGCCAGCAACTCTTATAGCGATCGAGAGACCCAGTACTTC	CASNSYSDRETQYF
TRBV7-2	.	TRBD2	TRBJ2-5	TGTGCCAGCAGCTTAGGGGGAGGGCCCCAAGAGACCCAGTACTTC	CASSLGGGPQETQYF
TRBV6-5	.	.	TRBJ1-1	TGTGCCAGCAGTTACTCGGCGAACACTGAAGCTTTCTTT	CASSYSANTEAFF
TRBV29-1	few	.	TRBJ2-7	TGCAGCGCGATTATAGGGAGTCCCTACGAGCAGTACTTC	CSAIIGSPYEQYF
TRBV2	.	.	TRBJ1-2	TGTGCCAGCAGCCATGAGCTCTATGGCTACACCTTC	CASSHELYGYTF
TRBV5-6	few	TRBD1	TRBJ2-5	TGTGCCAGCAGCCTAGGACAGGGAAAGACCCAGTACTTC	CASSLGQGKTQYF
TRBV7-9	.	TRBD2	TRBJ2-3	TGTGCCAGCGTACTAGCGGATGATACGCAGTATTTT	CASVLADDTQYF
TRBV6-5	.	.	TRBJ2-1	TGTGCCAGCAGTTTTATAGCGGGACAGTACAATGAGCAGTTCTTC	CASSFIAGQYNEQFF
TRBV30	few	.	TRBJ2-3	TGTGCCTGGAGTGGACTGGCGGATACGCAGTATTTT	CAWSGLADTQYF
TRBV28	medium-sized	.	TRBJ2-7	TGTGCCAGCAGAGGGGGCTCCTACGAGCAGTACTTC	CASRGGSYEQYF
TRBV19	.	TRBD1	TRBJ1-1	TGTGCCAGTAGTATAGCCCCCTCGGGACAGGGGCGAACGGACACTGAAGCTTTCTTT	CASSIAPSGQGRTDTEAFF
TRBV10-2	.	TRBD2	TRBJ2-1	TGCGCCAGCGGAGGACTAGCGACCTACAATGAGCAGTTCTTC	CASGGLATYNEQFF
TRBV6-5	.	.	TRBJ1-1	TGTGCCATCCTCGGGGGGGCGGCGGGAACTGAAGCTTTCTTT	CAILGGAAGTEAFF
TRBV27	once	.	TRBJ1-1	TGTGCCAGCAGTTTAGTGACGGGGAACACTGAAGCTTTCTTT	CASSLVTGNTEAFF
TRBV11-2	.	.	TRBJ1-2	TGTGCCAGCAGCTTAGCGGGCGTTAACTATGGCTACACCTTC	CASSLAGVNYGYTF
TRBV21-1	.	.	TRBJ1-5	TGTGCCAGCAGCCCAAGGTTGAATGGCAATCAGCCCCAGCATTTT	CASSPRLNGNQPQHF
TRBV13	few	TRBD1	TRBJ2-7	TGTGCCAGCAGCTTCCGACAGGGCCTCTACGAGCAGTACTTC	CASSFRQGLYEQYF
TRBV19	few	.	TRBJ2-7	TGTGCCAGTAGCCTTCAGGGATCCTACGAGCAGTACTTC	CASSLQGSYEQYF
TRBV4-1	few	.	TRBJ2-2	TGCGCCAGCAGCCAAGATTGGGTCGGGGAGCTGTTTTTT	CASSQDWVGELFF
TRBV7-6	once	.	TRBJ2-7	TGTGCCAGCAGCTCCCGAGGTAGCGACTACGAGCAGTACTTC	CASSSRGSDYEQYF
TRBV5-1	.	.	TRBJ1-1	TGCGCCAGCAGCTTGCAGTACAACACTGAAGCTTTCTTT	CASSLQYNTEAFF
TRBV7-9	.	TRBD1	TRBJ1-1	TGTGCCAGCAGCTTTGGGACAGCGTCGATGGCTTTCTTT	CASSFGTASMAFF
TRBV18	few	TRBD1	TRBJ2-4	TGTGCCAGCTCACCTTCAGGGGGCACTGCCAAAAACATTCAGTACTTC	CASSPSGGTAKNIQYF
TRBV25-1	.	.	TRBJ2-2	TGTGCCAGCAGTGGACCCAACACCGGGGAGCTGTTTTTT	CASSGPNTGELFF
TRBV14	few	TRBD1	TRBJ2-3	TGTGCCAGCAGCCCCACAGGGGCGAGCACAGATACGCAGTATTTT	CASSPTGASTDTQYF
TRBV28	.	TRBD2	TRBJ2-7	TGTGCCAGCAGACTGACTAGCGGGAGATCCTACGAGCAGTACTTC	CASRLTSGRSYEQYF
TRBV5-8	.	.	TRBJ2-3	TGTGCCAGCAGCTTGGGCTGGGTCGAGGCAGATACGCAGTATTTT	CASSLGWVEADTQYF
TRBV28	.	TRBD1	TRBJ1-2	TGTGCCAGCAGTTCCGGGACAGGGGCCCCCTATGGCTACACCTTC	CASSSGTGAPYGYTF
TRBV29-1	.	TRBD1	TRBJ2-2	TGCAGCGTTGAAGAGTGGACCGGGACAGGGCGAACCGGGGAGCTGTTTTTT	CSVEEWTGTGRTGELFF
TRBV6-1	.	.	TRBJ1-5	TGTGCCAGCCTTTTAAATAGCAATCAGCCCCAGCATTTT	CASLLNSNQPQHF
TRBV6-1	.	.	TRBJ1-4	TGTGCCAGCAGTGTGTCCCGATCCAATGAAAAACTGTTTTTT	CASSVSRSNEKLFF
TRBV15	once	.	TRBJ2-1	TGTGCCACCAGCAGAGATGCTGGGAGGGAGCAGTTCTTC	CATSRDAGREQFF
TRBV5-1	medium-sized	.	TRBJ2-7	TGCGCCAGCGGGTCCGGGAGTGGGGGGTACGAGCAGTACTTC	CASGSGSGGYEQYF
TRBV10-3	large	TRBD1	TRBJ2-1	TGTGCCATCAGACCGGGACAGGGTTACAATGAGCAGTTCTTC	CAIRPGQGYNEQFF
TRBV7-3	.	TRBD1	TRBJ2-3	TGTGCCAGCAGCTCCCGGGACAGGGGAAATACGCAGTATTTT	CASSSRDRGNTQYF
TRBV6-6	.	.	TRBJ2-1	TGTGCCAGCAGTCAGGACAGCAGGATCTACAATGAGCAGTTCTTC	CASSQDSRIYNEQFF
TRBV2	.	.	TRBJ1-2	TGTGCCAGCAGTCCGGGACTCTCTGGCTACACCTTC	CASSPGLSGYTF
TRBV9	large	TRBD2	TRBJ2-3	TGTGCCAGCAGCGTAGTGGCTAGCGGGCTCACAGATACGCAGTATTTT	CASSVVASGLTDTQYF
TRBV19	.	.	TRBJ2-2	TGTGCCAGTAGTATACAACAGGGCTCCGGCGGGGAGCTGTTTTTT	CASSIQQGSGGELFF
TRBV28	.	.	TRBJ2-7	TGTGCCAGCAGTTTCTCCTACGAGCAGTACTTC	CASSFSYEQYF
TRBV27	.	.	TRBJ1-5	TGTGCCAGCAGTTTATTCGCGGGGAATAGCAATCAGCCCCAGCATTTT	CASSLFAGNSNQPQHF
TRBV7-9	.	.	TRBJ1-3	TGTGCCAGCAGCTTAGGAACAGGAGCCAGCTCTGGAAACACCATATATTTT	CASSLGTGASSGNTIYF
TRBV7-9	.	TRBD2	TRBJ2-4	TGTGCCAGCTCCTCGGCTAGCGGGAGAGAAAACATTCAGTACTTC	CASSSASGRENIQYF
TRBV28	few	.	TRBJ2-7	TGTGCCAGCAGTTCCGGGACCACCTACGAGCAGTACTTC	CASSSGTTYEQYF
TRBV7-9	.	.	TRBJ2-5	TGTGCCAGCAGCTTAATGGGGGGGGCCCAAGAGACCCAGTACTTC	CASSLMGGAQETQYF
TRBV4-2	.	TRBD1	TRBJ1-1	TGTGCCAGCAGCCAAGAACACGACAGGGATTTCTCTGAAGCTTTCTTT	CASSQEHDRDFSEAFF
TRBV7-9	.	.	TRBJ2-2	TGTGCCAGCAGCTCCAATAGCCGGACGAACACCGGGGAGCTGTTTTTT	CASSSNSRTNTGELFF
TRBV28	.	TRBD2	TRBJ2-7	TGTGCCAGCATAAAAACGGGAGGGTTTTACGAGCAGTACTTC	CASIKTGGFYEQYF
TRBV6-1	.	TRBD2	TRBJ2-7	TGTGCCAGCAGGGGGGGAGGGGCCAACTCCTACGAGCAGTACTTC	CASRGGGANSYEQYF